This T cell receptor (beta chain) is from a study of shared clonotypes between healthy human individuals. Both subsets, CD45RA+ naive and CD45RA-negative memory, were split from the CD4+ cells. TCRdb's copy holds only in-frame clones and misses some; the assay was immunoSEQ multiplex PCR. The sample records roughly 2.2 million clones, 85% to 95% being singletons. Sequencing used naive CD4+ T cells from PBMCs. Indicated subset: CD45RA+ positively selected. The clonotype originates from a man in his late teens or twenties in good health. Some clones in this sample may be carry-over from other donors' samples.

The CDR3 bases are TGTGCCAGCACCAATACTAGGGGGATGAACACTGAAGCTTTCTTT. This translates into CASTNTRGMNTEAFF. The chain couples TRBV6-6 to TRBJ1-1; D perhaps matches TRBD1 (6 bases). V lost 7 bases to trimming and J lost 0 bases, with 15 bases between them. This CDR3 spans 15 amino acids. Germline assignment: CDR1 MNHNY and CDR2 SVGAGI (reference sequence).